The clone carrying this T cell receptor beta chain was detected many times. Its antigen remains unidentified. The unsorted libraries had their origin in 2 million PBMCs stored at -80 C. This entry belongs to a study of neurological immune-mediated disorders. Study-wide findings and caveats: There was no clinical or MRI feature that showed an association with the multiple sclerosis repertoire cluster.

Synthesis of cDNA used 5'RACE (with 10-nucleotide random UMIs). TCRdb processed the 5' RACE reads anew with MiXCR; each CDR3 protein has one entry. The repertoire holds roughly 100,000 distinct CDR3 sequences, with around 3.4% as singletons. This receptor was identified in a woman aged 18-29 years with multiple sclerosis. Sequencing used PBMCs.

CDR3 bases: TGCAGTGCAACCCGTAGTGCCAATCAGCCCCAGCATTTT. Translated: CSATRSANQPQHF. The chain employs TRBV20-1 and TRBJ1-5; D unresolved. This CDR3 is 13 amino acids long. Trimming removed 6 bases at V and 3 bases at J, with 12 bases between. Germline CDR1 DFQATT, CDR2 SNEGSKA (reference sequence).